The next 16 T cell receptor beta chains were all read from a single sample in a study of blood T cell repertoires in COVID-19. The assay was immunoSEQ multiplex PCR, and TCRdb's table has in-frame clones only and misses some. The table has approximately 190,000 clones, around 84% seen once. Material: peripheral blood. Receptors were obtained from a man younger than 40 with active or convalescent COVID-19.

The V gene is TRBV29-1, the J gene TRBJ1-4; D is unresolved. V was shortened by 7 bases and J by 0 bases, with 9 bases between the two germline ends. Germline CDR1 SQVTM, CDR2 ANQGSEA. The CDR3 length is 13 residues. CDR3 in DNA: TGCAGCGCCGCTTTAGCAACTAATGAAAAACTGTTTTTT. It specifies CSAALATNEKLFF.

In this sample, this clone turned up a few times. The CDR3 loop is CASSQEAVMNTEAFF. The CDR3 region has the DNA TGCGCCAGCAGCCAAGAAGCGGTCATGAACACTGAAGCTTTCTTT. The J gene is TRBJ1-1, the V gene TRBV4-3; D is uncertain. Between the trimmed V and J ends, which lost 0 bases and 0 bases, there was a span of 8 bases. The CDR3 extends over 15 amino acids. CDR1 is LGHNA and CDR2 is YSLEER in the germline V gene.

This clone appeared a few times. The chain has TRBV6-5 and TRBJ2-2, with TRBD1 identical over 12 bases. Germline CDR1 MNHEY, CDR2 SVGAGI. The CDR3 runs 15 residues. J was trimmed by 6 bases and V by 6 bases; bases with no gene match: 5. CDR3 sequence (DNA): TGTGCCAGCAGCCGGGACAGGGGGCGCCCCGGGGAGCTGTTTTTT. It codes for CASSRDRGRPGELFF.

The rearrangement joins TRBV3-1 (or the pseudogene TRBV3-2) to TRBJ2-1, with a possible D match to TRBD1 (6 bases). This CDR3 region has 20 residues. Trimming removed 0 bases at V and 3 bases at J, with 24 bases between. Germline CDR1 and CDR2: LGHDT and YNNKEL (reference sequence). DNA of the CDR3: TGTGCCAGCAGCCAAGAACGGCTTGACTACCAAGGGGGAAACTACAATGAGCAGTTCTTC. This sequence encodes CASSQERLDYQGGNYNEQFF.

This clone was counted only a few times. The chain couples TRBV5-1 to TRBJ2-4; 12 bases map to TRBD2. The length of the CDR3 is 19 residues. Germline V gives CDR1 SGHRS, CDR2 YFSETQ. The V gene end was trimmed by 0 bases and the J gene end by 4 bases; junction bases not matched to a gene: 11. The CDR3 nucleotides read TGCGCCAGCAGCTTGGCGGGACTAGCGGGCGCTGCCGGAAAAAACATTCAGTACTTC. Encoded protein: CASSLAGLAGAAGKNIQYF.

CDR3 protein: CASSKSAGTGDAGELFF. The CDR3, as DNA: TGTGCCAGCAGCAAATCGGCCGGGACAGGGGATGCCGGGGAGCTGTTTTTT. The chain employs TRBV21-1 and TRBJ2-2; the listed D gene, TRBD1, was not tested against the DNA. TRBV21-1 is labeled a pseudogene. CDR3 length: 17 residues.

The chain uses TRBV29-1 and TRBJ1-3; 7 bases are shared with TRBD1. J lost 0 bases, V lost 4 bases, and 6 bases had no gene match. The CDR3 extends over 15 amino acids. The germline gives CDR1 SQVTM, CDR2 ANQGSEA. CDR3 residues: CSVAPGQSSGNTIYF. Written as DNA, the CDR3 is TGCAGCGTTGCCCCGGGACAGAGCTCTGGAAACACCATATATTTT.

The chain carries TRBV11-2 and TRBJ2-4; 7 nucleotides line up with TRBD2. Looked up from germline, CDR1 is SGHAT and CDR2 is FQNNGV. V shed 0 bases, J shed 4 bases, and the junction held 9 bases outside the gene matches. This CDR3 has 17 residues. Here the CDR3 DNA reads TGTGCCAGCAGCTTAGAATTAGGTTCGGGAGGTAAAAACATTCAGTACTTC. Its translation is CASSLELGSGGKNIQYF.

The rearrangement joins TRBV19 to TRBJ2-2; 10 bases map to TRBD2. CDR1 and CDR2 (germline): LNHDA, SQIVND (reference sequence). Trimming at V came to 9 bases and at J to 4 bases, leaving 8 bases not matched to a gene. This CDR3 contains 15 residues. CDR3 sequence (DNA): TGTGCCAGCCTTTTAGCGGGGGGAGGCACCGGGGAGCTGTTTTTT. This sequence encodes CASLLAGGGTGELFF.

The genes are TRBV11-3 and TRBJ1-1; tentatively, D is TRBD1 (6 bases). Germline V gene sequence: CDR1 SGHNT, CDR2 YENEEA. The V end was cut by 6 bases, the J end by 5 bases, with 19 bases between. The CDR3 totals 15 residues. The CDR3 bases are TGTGCCAGCAGTTTCACATACAGGGCAATGACTGAAGCTTTCTTT. As protein: CASSFTYRAMTEAFF.

The chain combines TRBV24-1 with TRBJ1-6; D is undetermined. In germline, CDR1 is KGHDR, CDR2 SFDVKD. The CDR3 has 12 amino acids. V gave up 6 bases and J gave up 12 bases, with 11 bases separating them. CDR3 DNA: TGTGCCACCAGTTCGGCACGGGGACCCCTCCACTTT. Translating gives CATSSARGPLHF.

This clone showed up just once. V and J are TRBV18 and TRBJ1-1; 8 bases are shared with TRBD1. V lost 2 bases, J lost 3 bases, and 5 bases stayed unmatched. Germline V CDR1 and CDR2: KGHSH, LQKENI. The length of the CDR3 is 15 residues. CDR3 amino acids: CASSPAGGMDTEAFF. The CDR3 DNA follows: TGTGCCAGCTCACCAGCAGGGGGCATGGACACTGAAGCTTTCTTT.

This chain uses TRBV10-3 with TRBJ1-3, with 8 positions matching TRBD1. The CDR3 runs to 13 residues. Trimming took 10 bases from V and 3 from J; bases not matched to a gene: 5. The germline V gene has CDR1 ENHRY and CDR2 SYGVKD. This chain's CDR3 is CATLQGDGNTIYF. In DNA form, the CDR3 reads TGTGCCACCTTACAGGGGGATGGAAACACCATATATTTT.

This sequence joins TRBV9 and TRBJ1-6; no definite D call. The CDR3 covers 14 residues. V was cut by 3 bases and J by 8 bases, with 12 bases left in between. Germline V lookup: CDR1 SGDLS, CDR2 YYNGEE. CDR3 nucleotides: TGTGCCAGCAGCGATCCCCCCCAGGATTCACCCCTCCACTTT. This codes for CASSDPPQDSPLHF.

J is TRBJ2-5 and V is TRBV28, with TRBD1 identical over 9 bases. The ends lost 3 bases at V and 2 bases at J; junction bases unmatched: 10. The CDR3 totals 17 residues. The V gene's germline CDR1 is MDHEN and CDR2 SYDVKM. The CDR3 sequence: CASSLYRGLTPQETQYF. CDR3 coding DNA: TGTGCCAGCAGTTTGTACAGGGGGCTGACCCCACAAGAGACCCAGTACTTC.

This chain connects TRBV29-1 to TRBJ1-2, with 7 bases matching TRBD1. The CDR3 runs 12 residues. The V gene end was trimmed by 5 bases and the J gene end by 4 bases; junction bases not matched to a gene: 4. CDR1 SQVTM and CDR2 ANQGSEA come from the germline V gene. The DNA of the CDR3 is TGCAGCGTTAACTCAGGGGGCTATGGCTACACCTTC. Protein sequence: CSVNSGGYGYTF.